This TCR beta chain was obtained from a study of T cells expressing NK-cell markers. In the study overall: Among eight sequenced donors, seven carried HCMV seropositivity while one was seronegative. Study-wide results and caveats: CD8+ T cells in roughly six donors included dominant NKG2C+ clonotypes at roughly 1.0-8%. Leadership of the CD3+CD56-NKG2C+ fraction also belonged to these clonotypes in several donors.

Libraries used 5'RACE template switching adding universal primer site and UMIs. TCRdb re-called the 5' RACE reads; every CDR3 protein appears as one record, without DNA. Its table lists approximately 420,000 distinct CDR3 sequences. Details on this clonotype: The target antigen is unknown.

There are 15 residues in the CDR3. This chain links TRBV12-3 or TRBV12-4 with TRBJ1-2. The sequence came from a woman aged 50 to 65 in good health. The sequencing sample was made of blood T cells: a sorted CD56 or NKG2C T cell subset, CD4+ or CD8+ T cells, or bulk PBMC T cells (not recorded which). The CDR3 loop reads CASSLLSGANYGYTF.